This T cell receptor beta chain was obtained from a study of glioma-infiltrating T cells after dendritic cell vaccination. Study context: Dendritic cell vaccine was injected intradermally three times, biweekly. Notes on the study in general: The cohort had few patients with full blood and tumor sets.

Assay: immunoSEQ multiplex PCR; the TCRdb copy retains only in-frame clones and omits some. The table has tens of thousands of clones, less than 90% seen once. Time point denoted: after dendritic cell vaccination, including at tumor progression/relapse. This clone was detected a few times. No antigen is known for it. This clonotype originated in a human donor with glioblastoma. This specimen consisted of blood, obtained after dendritic cell vaccination.

The CDR3 sequence is CAIRSSGTDYGYTF. The CDR3 region has the DNA TGTGCCATCAGGAGTTCCGGGACAGATTATGGCTACACCTTC. The rearrangement joins TRBV10-3 to TRBJ1-2; 7 bases are a match to TRBD1. The CDR3 consists of 14 residues. CDR1 and CDR2 (germline): ENHRY, SYGVKD. V shed 6 bases, J shed 5 bases, and the junction held 9 bases outside the gene matches.